Included here is one T cell receptor (beta chain) sequence, with context. The naive CD8 population came from CD45RO-negative cells selected for CCR7, without terminally differentiated effector memory CD45RA+ cells. V trimming: 6 bases; J trimming: 6 bases; junction bases outside the gene matches: 16. Germline loops: CDR1 SQVTM, CDR2 ANQGSEA. This CDR3 has 17 amino acids. The sample originates from a study of shared clonotypes between healthy human individuals. Libraries were prepared by immunoSEQ multiplex PCR; TCRdb keeps only in-frame clonotypes and omits some of them. The table includes approximately 2,000,000 clones, 93% detected once.

The sequence came from a man between 18 and 35 years old in good health. Some clones in this sample may be carry-over from other donors' samples. This sequence joins TRBV29-1 and TRBJ2-1; 11 nucleotides line up with TRBD2. The specimen sequenced was naive CD8+ T cells from PBMCs. The CDR3 region has the DNA TGCAGCGTACTACTTACCCTTACTAGCGGGAGTGGCAATGAGCAGTTCTTC. Translation: CSVLLTLTSGSGNEQFF.